This entry is about one TCR beta chain. Its antigen is not identified. The source of the sample is a study of beta chain features in type 1 diabetes. Study in general: Age, gender and cell yields were alike across patients and healthy donors.

What was sequenced were expressed TCRB transcripts, since all of the isolated RNA had been reverse transcribed. About 3.7 million reads, on average, came from each naive, central memory and regulatory T cell sample. TCRdb's table, derived via immunoSEQ multiplex PCR, lists solely in-frame clones and lacks some. The sample yields 300,000 to 400,000 clones, approximately 13% seen once. The CDR3 has 15 amino acids. CDR1 is SGHAT and CDR2 is FQNNGV in the germline V gene. V shed 5 bases, J shed 9 bases, and the junction held 14 bases outside the gene matches. Study-wide findings and caveats: People with Type 1 diabetes carried modestly yet significantly shorter TCRB CDR3s in all four CD4+ subsets. In comparison with healthy donors, patients had naive, central memory and Treg TCRB repertoires that appeared more similar. An over-representation of cells with high TCR expression could result from cDNA sequencing.

This chain joins TRBV11-2 and TRBJ2-7; 9 bases fit TRBD1. The sample comprised naive CD4+ T cells from blood. The TCR was taken from a woman in her late teens or twenties with type 1 diabetes. The CDR3 coding sequence is TGTGCCAGCAGCCAAGGGACAGGGCGGCTACGTGGGCAGTACGTC. Encoded protein: CASSQGTGRLRGQYV.